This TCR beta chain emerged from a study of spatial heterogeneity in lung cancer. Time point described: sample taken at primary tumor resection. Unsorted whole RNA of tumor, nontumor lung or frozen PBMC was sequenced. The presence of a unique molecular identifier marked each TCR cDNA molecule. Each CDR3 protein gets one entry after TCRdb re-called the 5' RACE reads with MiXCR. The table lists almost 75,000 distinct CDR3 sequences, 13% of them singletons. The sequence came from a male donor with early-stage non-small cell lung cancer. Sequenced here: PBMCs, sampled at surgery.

For the CDR3, the DNA is TGTGCCAGCAGTTTACTGGACACCATATATTTT. This gives the protein CASSLLDTIYF. This chain connects TRBV12-3 or TRBV12-4 to TRBJ1-3; D call uncertain. This CDR3 is built from 11 residues. The V end was cut by 2 bases, the J end by 8 bases, with 4 bases between.